This is a list of T cell receptor beta chains from one sample in a study of glioma-infiltrating T cells after dendritic cell vaccination. The repertoire was sequenced with immunoSEQ multiplex PCR; TCRdb's copy has only in-frame clones and lacks some. The repertoire has some 38,000 clones, approximately 82% of them found once; the top ten carry about 7.8%. This sample comprised blood, obtained before dendritic cell vaccination. All receptors derive from a human donor with glioblastoma. CDR3s include the opening cysteine and the closing phenylalanine or tryptophan. The D gene is left open where the match is weak. Not every row has a clone size; where given, it reads once, few, many or a size class.

d_call	v_call	j_call	cdr3_length	clone_size	cdr3_aa	cdr3_nt
-	TRBV7-8	TRBJ1-5	15	-	CASSLTFTSNQPQHF	TGTGCCAGCAGCTTGACATTCACATCTAATCAGCCCCAGCATTTT
-	TRBV7-2	TRBJ2-7	12	-	CASSFRTYEQYF	TGTGCCAGCAGCTTCCGGACTTACGAGCAGTACTTC
TRBD2	TRBV4-3	TRBJ2-4	15	-	CASSQAGGLLNIQYF	TGCGCCAGCAGCCAAGCGGGGGGACTATTGAACATTCAGTACTTC
-	TRBV9	TRBJ1-1	15	-	CASSVGTSPAYEAFF	TGTGCCAGCAGCGTGGGGACATCCCCGGCTTATGAAGCTTTCTTT
-	TRBV12-5	TRBJ1-2	19	-	CASGYSEGGAGAANYGYTF	TGTGCTAGTGGTTACTCGGAGGGGGGGGCAGGGGCCGCTAACTATGGCTACACCTTC
TRBD1	TRBV4-3	TRBJ2-1	17	-	CASSQGLRDRVYNEQFF	TGCGCCAGCAGCCAAGGACTCCGGGACAGGGTCTACAATGAGCAGTTCTTC
TRBD2	TRBV15	TRBJ2-3	16	-	CATSRVRTSGSDTQYF	TGTGCCACCAGCAGAGTAAGGACTAGCGGGTCAGATACGCAGTATTTT
TRBD2	TRBV19	TRBJ2-1	14	few	CASNWGGGANEQFF	TGTGCCAGTAACTGGGGCGGGGGGGCCAATGAGCAGTTCTTC
-	TRBV6-5	TRBJ2-7	13	few	CASSYYWSAEQYF	TGTGCCAGCAGTTACTACTGGTCCGCCGAGCAGTACTTC
TRBD2	TRBV28	TRBJ2-3	12	-	CASSKRDPLGYF	TGTGCCAGCAGTAAGCGGGACCCCCTTGGGTATTTT
-	TRBV7-6	TRBJ2-2	15	-	CASRLGGGGTGELFF	TGTGCCAGCCGGCTGGGGGGGGGCGGCACCGGGGAGCTGTTTTTT
-	TRBV5-8	TRBJ2-7	14	-	CASSPLSRYYEQYF	TGTGCCAGCAGCCCGCTTTCGCGATACTACGAGCAGTACTTC
-	TRBV29-1	TRBJ1-5	15	-	CSVDDRNYSNQPQHF	TGCAGCGTTGACGACAGGAATTATAGCAATCAGCCCCAGCATTTT
-	TRBV30	TRBJ1-5	15	-	CAWITSPAGNQPQHF	TGTGCCTGGATCACTAGCCCCGCTGGCAATCAGCCCCAGCATTTT
TRBD1	TRBV11-3	TRBJ1-1	16	-	CASSLGTGAMNTEAFF	TGTGCCAGCAGCTTAGGGACAGGCGCTATGAACACTGAAGCTTTCTTT
-	TRBV28	TRBJ2-4	14	few	CASSARDRRNIQYF	TGTGCCAGCAGTGCCCGTGACAGGCGTAACATTCAGTACTTC
-	TRBV6-5	TRBJ2-7	11	-	CASQGRNEQYF	TGTGCCAGCCAGGGGCGGAACGAGCAGTACTTC
-	TRBV11-2	TRBJ2-7	13	-	CASSLGQYYEQYF	TGTGCCAGCAGCTTAGGTCAGTACTACGAGCAGTACTTC
TRBD2	TRBV30	TRBJ2-7	15	-	CAWTVLGGTDYEQYF	TGTGCCTGGACAGTGTTGGGGGGGACGGACTACGAGCAGTACTTC
-	TRBV6-5	TRBJ1-6	13	-	CASRTDYNSPLHF	TGTGCCAGCAGGACAGACTATAATTCACCCCTCCACTTT
-	TRBV6-5	TRBJ1-1	16	-	CASSYSRALMNTEAFF	TGTGCCAGCAGTTACTCGAGGGCATTAATGAACACTGAAGCTTTCTTT
-	TRBV30	TRBJ2-3	12	-	CAWGGGSDTQYF	TGTGCCTGGGGGGGCGGTTCAGATACGCAGTATTTT
-	TRBV4-3	TRBJ2-5	13	-	CASSLREEETQYF	TGCGCCAGCAGCCTCAGGGAAGAAGAGACCCAGTACTTC
-	TRBV11-2	TRBJ2-1	15	-	CASSGPGQDYNEQFF	TGTGCCAGCAGCGGTCCGGGACAAGATTACAATGAGCAGTTCTTC
-	TRBV9	TRBJ1-2	19	-	CASRGEGSGSVGLYYGYTF	TGTGCCAGCAGGGGTGAAGGGAGTGGCAGCGTGGGCTTGTACTATGGCTACACCTTC
-	TRBV10-3	TRBJ1-4	13	-	CAISESKLEKLFF	TGTGCCATCAGTGAGTCGAAACTGGAAAAACTGTTTTTT